Following are 2 T cell receptor beta chains from one sample sequenced in a study of post-analysis software for immune sequencing data. Regarding the study as a whole: Among 5 or 6 TRBV segments more frequent in patients than controls were TRBV5-6, TRBV5-1 and TRBV20-1.

The antigens of these receptors remain unknown. Every TCR beta cDNA library bore unique molecular identifiers. TCRdb independently ran MiXCR on the PCR reads; one entry per CDR3 protein. This table has about 770,000 distinct CDR3 sequences, 35% to 55% appearing once. The material sequenced was blood. The receptors come from a girl under 18 with multiple sclerosis.

Concerning this clonotype itself: A read error is possible here, since a much larger clone lies one base away. The chain links TRBV29-1 to TRBJ2-5; 9 nucleotides line up with TRBD1. The better agreement between TRBJ2-7 and the DNA end casts doubt on the J call. The CDR3 is 14 residues long. The germline CDR1 and CDR2 sequences are SQVTM and ANQGSEA. This CDR3 is CSVEPRDRASEQYF. In DNA, the CDR3 is TGCAGCGTTGAACCCCGGGACAGGGCGAGCGAGCAGTACTTC.

This clonotype has only a few counts. The chain combines TRBV29-1 with TRBJ2-5, with 7 nucleotides matching TRBD1. The germline V gene encodes CDR1 SQVTM and CDR2 ANQGSEA. Trimming at V came to 6 bases and at J to 6 bases, leaving 7 bases not matched to a gene. This CDR3 contains 12 residues. DNA for the CDR3: TGCAGCGTACAGGGGTCTTTGCAGACCCAGTACTTC. Protein: CSVQGSLQTQYF.